This T cell receptor (beta chain) came from a study of T cells in Graves' hyperthyroidism and ophthalmopathy. The study, taken as a whole, reports: Ophthalmopathy stood apart from stable hyperthyroidism in a 13 V-J model. The model foresaw ophthalmopathy a median roughly 6.3 months prior to onset. Most clonotypes that expanded in the thyroid above 0.001 also showed up in blood.

This clonotype was recorded a few times. Its antigen is not identified. Amplification of TCR beta CDR3 regions used RNA as the template. HTBI primers were used for first-round RT-PCR of the TCR CDR3. TCRdb analysed the multiplex PCR reads with MiXCR anew, one entry per CDR3 protein. The data show roughly 290,000 distinct CDR3 sequences, about a sixth seen once. Used for diagnoses were clinical symptoms, serum thyroxine and TRAb, thyroid ultrasound and orbital computed tomography. This clonotype originated in a woman aged 55-70 years with Graves' ophthalmopathy. The sequenced material came from blood.

The CDR3 loop is CASSQSPGNYGYTF. In DNA form, the CDR3 reads TGTGCCAGCAGCCAAAGCCCGGGGAACTATGGCTACACCTTC. This rearrangement joins TRBV9 to TRBJ1-2; D remains ambiguous. CDR1 and CDR2 from the germline V gene are SGDLS and YYNGEE. The CDR3 is 14 amino acids. Trimming left V 4 bases short and J 2 bases short, with 12 bases between.